This T cell receptor beta chain is from a study of CD8 T cells in Susac syndrome. Random-hexamer reverse transcription was applied to about 0.5 to 1 ug RNA. TCRdb passed the immunoSEQ multiplex PCR reads through MiXCR, listing each CDR3 protein once. The sample holds some 200,000 distinct CDR3 sequences, about 95% seen once. This TCR was recovered from a human donor with multiple sclerosis. The material sequenced was CD4+ T cells from PBMCs.

The CDR3 protein is CATSDSQRVPYEQYF. The CDR3 bases are TGTGCCACCAGTGATTCACAGAGGGTCCCCTACGAGCAGTACTTC. This rearrangement joins TRBV24-1 to TRBJ2-7; D is perhaps TRBD2 (5 bases). The CDR3 runs 15 residues. CDR1 and CDR2 from the germline V gene are KGHDR and SFDVKD. V lost 2 bases, J lost 2 bases, and 12 bases lay in between.